The 32 T cell receptor beta chains below all came from one sample that was sequenced in a study of CD8 T cells in Susac syndrome. RNA amounts of about 0.5 to 1 ug underwent reverse transcription with random hexamers. Each CDR3 protein is one row after TCRdb ran MiXCR on the immunoSEQ multiplex PCR reads. Of around 100,000 distinct CDR3 sequences in the sample, around 95% were seen once. Input material: CD8+ T cells from PBMCs. These receptors originate from a human donor with Susac syndrome.

In nucleotides, the CDR3 is TGTGCCAGCAGCCCTAGCGGGAGAGGAGAGACCCAGTACTTC. This encodes CASSPSGRGETQYF. This chain uses TRBV7-6 with TRBJ2-5; 10 bases are shared with TRBD2. This CDR3 is 14 amino acids long. CDR1 and CDR2 (germline): SGHVS, FNYEAQ. Losses at the gene ends were 5 bases for V and 4 bases for J; bases not matched to a gene: 4.

The chain carries TRBV15 and TRBJ2-1; unclear D gene. The V gene's germline CDR1 is LNHNV and CDR2 YYDKDF (reference sequence). V lost 8 bases, J lost 4 bases, and 12 bases lay in between. The CDR3 totals 13 residues. The CDR3 here is CATAGGSYNEQFF. The CDR3 DNA reads TGTGCCACCGCTGGTGGGTCATACAATGAGCAGTTCTTC.

This chain connects TRBV18 to TRBJ2-7, with D hard to call. The germline V gene has CDR1 KGHSH and CDR2 LQKENI. V lost 5 bases to trimming and J lost 3 bases, with 5 bases between them. The CDR3 is 11 amino acids. The CDR3 DNA follows: TGTGCCAGCTCATCCAACTACGAGCAGTACTTC. Its protein is CASSSNYEQYF. The full variable domain, its missing parts supplied by reference TRBV18 and TRBJ2-7, is NAGVMQNPRHLVRRRGQEARLRCSPMKGHSHVYWYRQLPEEGLKFMVYLQKENIIDESGMPKERFSAEFPKEGPSILRIQQVVRGDSAAYFCASSSNYEQYFGPGTRLTVT.

This clonotype was detected a few times. This chain uses TRBV25-1 with TRBJ2-2; D may be TRBD2 (6 bases). V was shortened by 5 bases and J by 3 bases, with 10 bases between the two germline ends. This CDR3 comprises 14 residues. Germline V lookup: CDR1 MGHDK, CDR2 SYGVNS. Here the CDR3 reads CASSTGGDTGELFF. As DNA, the CDR3 is TGTGCCAGCAGTACCGGGGGAGACACCGGGGAGCTGTTTTTT.

The chain couples TRBV29-1 to TRBJ2-3, with D tentatively TRBD2 (5 bases). Germline V lookup: CDR1 SQVTM, CDR2 ANQGSEA. V was pared by 3 bases and J by 6 bases, with 10 bases between. The CDR3 has 12 amino acids. This chain's CDR3 is CSVDPGDDTQYF. The CDR3 DNA reads as TGCAGCGTTGACCCCGGGGATGATACGCAGTATTTT.

The gene calls are TRBV5-6 and TRBJ2-7; D gene uncertain. The V gene's germline CDR1 is SGHDT and CDR2 YYEEEE. The CDR3 is made up of 14 amino acids. The V end lost 0 bases, the J end lost 3 bases, and 10 bases lay between the germline ends. The CDR3 protein is CASSLGPSNYEQYF. The CDR3 nucleotides are TGTGCCAGCAGCTTGGGACCGTCAAACTACGAGCAGTACTTC.

The chain couples TRBV20-1 to TRBJ1-5, with D perhaps matching TRBD1 (5 bases). CDR1 is DFQATT and CDR2 is SNEGSKA in the germline V gene (reference sequence). The V end was cut by 5 bases, the J end by 1 base, with 6 bases between. There are 12 residues in the CDR3. CDR3 residues: CSAGGSNQPQHF. In nucleotides, the CDR3 is TGCAGTGCTGGGGGGAGCAATCAGCCCCAGCATTTT.

The CDR3 here is CASSPYYGEQYF. The CDR3 DNA reads TGTGCCAGCAGCCCGTACTACGGAGAGCAGTACTTC. This rearrangement joins TRBV7-3 to TRBJ2-7, with D uncertain. Germline CDR1 and CDR2: SGHTA and FQGTGA. This CDR3 is 12 amino acids long. V lost 5 bases and J lost 7, with 12 bases in between.

V gene TRBV7-6 combines with J gene TRBJ2-3; 11 bases align to TRBD2. The CDR3 is 14 residues long. Germline V gene sequence: CDR1 SGHVS, CDR2 FNYEAQ. With V trimmed by 5 bases and J by 5 bases, 3 bases remained unmatched. This CDR3 reads CASSRSGGGDTQYF. Written as DNA, the CDR3 is TGTGCCAGCAGCCGTAGCGGGGGGGGAGATACGCAGTATTTT.

This chain uses TRBV12-3 or TRBV12-4 with TRBJ1-4, with D uncertain. With 0 bases removed from V and 5 bases from J, the gap between germline ends came to 4 bases. The CDR3 is 13 residues long. For the CDR3, the DNA is TGTGCCAGCAGTTTAGCGGAGAATGAAAAACTGTTTTTT. As protein: CASSLAENEKLFF.

This chain uses TRBV4-1 with TRBJ1-2; 7 nucleotides agree with TRBD1. V shed 4 bases, J shed 8 bases, and the junction held 7 bases outside the gene matches. Germline V gene sequence: CDR1 MGHRA, CDR2 YSYEKL. The CDR3 spans 13 residues. DNA for the CDR3: TGCGCCAGCAGCCCCGGGGACAGACAAGGCTACACCTTC. Its protein product is CASSPGDRQGYTF.

The chain is built from TRBV3-1 and TRBJ1-1; D remains ambiguous. Trimming shortened V by 1 base and J by 4 bases, and 7 bases separated the two germline ends. Germline V CDR1 and CDR2: LGHDT, YNNKEL (reference sequence). This CDR3 has 13 amino acids. The CDR3 protein is CASSQGGRTEAFF. As DNA, the CDR3 is TGTGCCAGCAGCCAAGGAGGCCGCACTGAAGCTTTCTTT.

J is TRBJ2-1 and V is TRBV9; D possibly corresponds to TRBD1 (5 bases). The germline V and J ends were trimmed by 2 bases and 5 bases, with 8 bases remaining between them. Germline V gives CDR1 SGDLS, CDR2 YYNGEE. This CDR3 is 13 amino acids long. The CDR3 spells CASSVGQDNEQFF. DNA for the CDR3: TGTGCCAGCAGCGTCGGACAAGACAATGAGCAGTTCTTC.

This clonotype was detected only once. The chain joins TRBV12-3 or TRBV12-4 to TRBJ1-3; unclear D gene. V was clipped by 3 bases and J by 0 bases, with 12 bases between them. This CDR3 is built from 16 residues. The DNA of the CDR3 is TGTGCCAGCAGTTTCGGTCGGAGGGTCTCTGGAAACACCATATATTTT. Protein: CASSFGRRVSGNTIYF.

This chain uses TRBV5-1 with TRBJ2-5; D is unresolved. V dropped 0 bases and J dropped 2 bases, with 11 bases sitting between them. Per germline, CDR1 SGHRS and CDR2 YFSETQ. This CDR3 comprises 15 residues. In DNA form, the CDR3 reads TGCGCCAGCAGCTTGGGACCAGCCAATCAAGAGACCCAGTACTTC. This sequence encodes CASSLGPANQETQYF.

The chain couples TRBV15 to TRBJ2-7; D ambiguous. V lost 1 base and J lost 5, with 9 bases in between. Germline V gene data show CDR1 as LNHNV and CDR2 as YYDKDF (reference sequence). There are 13 residues in the CDR3. The CDR3 region is CATSRVPDNEQYF. In DNA form, the CDR3 reads TGTGCCACCAGCAGAGTCCCAGATAACGAGCAGTACTTC.

The chain employs TRBV5-1 and TRBJ2-1; a weak D match, TRBD2 (7 bases). Between the trimmed V and J ends, which lost 0 bases and 8 bases, there was a span of 15 bases. The CDR3 has 15 amino acids. Germline CDR1 and CDR2: SGHRS and YFSETQ. CDR3 in amino acids: CASSLEGGVVDEQFF. CDR3 nucleotide sequence: TGCGCCAGCAGCTTGGAGGGGGGGGTGGTCGATGAGCAGTTCTTC.

CDR3 sequence: CSVEATARGYTF. The CDR3 DNA reads as TGCAGCGTTGAAGCTACTGCCCGGGGCTACACCTTC. The rearrangement uses TRBV29-1 and TRBJ1-2; no firm D call. Trimming left V 1 base short and J 8 bases short, with 11 bases between. Germline values: CDR1 SQVTM, CDR2 ANQGSEA. The CDR3 covers 12 residues.

This chain links TRBV6-5 with TRBJ1-2; D gene uncertain. Germline loops: CDR1 MNHEY, CDR2 SVGAGI. The CDR3 has 13 amino acids. V shed 5 bases and J shed 8 bases, with 15 bases lying between them. CDR3 protein: CASSGLGRMGYTF. In DNA, the CDR3 is TGTGCCAGCAGTGGGTTAGGGCGGATGGGCTACACCTTC.

The chain recombines TRBV20-1 with TRBJ2-1; D call uncertain. CDR3 length: 14 amino acids. Germline lookup yields CDR1 DFQATT and CDR2 SNEGSKA (reference sequence). The V gene lost 5 bases and the J gene lost 5 bases, with 16 bases spanning the gap. CDR3 coding DNA: TGCAGTGCTGTCGATTATGCCCTGAACAATGAGCAGTTCTTC. Translated, it gives CSAVDYALNNEQFF.

The chain carries TRBV25-1 and TRBJ1-2; the D gene is possibly TRBD1 (5 bases). V was trimmed by 4 bases and J by 2 bases, leaving 8 bases between them. This CDR3 has 13 residues. The germline gives CDR1 MGHDK, CDR2 SYGVNS. In DNA, the CDR3 is TGTGCCAGCAGTGGACAGAGGAACTATGGCTACACCTTC. Its protein is CASSGQRNYGYTF.

V gene TRBV29-1 combines with J gene TRBJ2-1, with 9 bases identical to TRBD2. Germline V gene data show CDR1 as SQVTM and CDR2 as ANQGSEA. This CDR3 has 15 residues. Trimming at V came to 0 bases and at J to 8 bases, leaving 8 bases not matched to a gene. DNA of the CDR3: TGCAGCGTTGAAGACCCGGGACTAGCTTCACATGAGCAGTTCTTC. As protein: CSVEDPGLASHEQFF.

This chain joins TRBV20-1 and TRBJ2-1; D might be TRBD2 (5 bases). CDR1 is DFQATT, CDR2 SNEGSKA, per germline (reference sequence). The V end was cut by 6 bases, the J end by 8 bases, with 14 bases between. CDR3 size: 12 residues. The CDR3 spells CSAGLAWDEQFF. DNA for the CDR3: TGCAGTGCAGGTCTAGCCTGGGATGAGCAGTTCTTC.

The chain links TRBV9 to TRBJ2-5; 7 bases fit TRBD1. Germline loops: CDR1 SGDLS, CDR2 YYNGEE. J was trimmed by 3 bases and V by 5 bases; bases with no gene match: 10. This CDR3 is built from 15 residues. CDR3 protein: CASSLSGQSKETQYF. CDR3 sequence (DNA): TGTGCCAGCAGTCTCTCGGGACAGAGCAAAGAGACCCAGTACTTC.

This chain links TRBV29-1 with TRBJ1-1; 7 positions match TRBD1. This CDR3 comprises 13 residues. The germline V gene has CDR1 SQVTM and CDR2 ANQGSEA. With 2 bases clipped from V and 8 bases from J, the junction kept 8 bases outside the gene matches. CDR3 amino acids: CSVELPGTAEAFF. Written as DNA, the CDR3 is TGCAGCGTTGAACTCCCCGGGACAGCAGAAGCTTTCTTT.

The rearrangement uses TRBV7-9 and TRBJ1-6; a possible D gene is TRBD1 (6 bases). CDR1 is SEHNR, CDR2 FQNEAQ, per germline (reference sequence). The length of the CDR3 is 13 residues. Trimming shortened V by 6 bases and J by 9 bases, and 12 bases separated the two germline ends. The CDR3 DNA reads as TGTGCCAGCAGAGGGGGGGGGCGTTCACCCCTCCACTTT. The encoded protein is CASRGGGRSPLHF.

The rearrangement joins TRBV20-1 to TRBJ2-5, with D perhaps TRBD1 (6 bases). The CDR3 has 14 amino acids. Trimming took 7 bases from V and 2 from J, leaving 17 bases between them. Looked up from germline, CDR1 is DFQATT and CDR2 is SNEGSKA (reference sequence). CDR3 in amino acids: CSGQGLREQETQYF. CDR3 sequence (DNA): TGCAGTGGGCAGGGGCTTCGCGAACAAGAGACCCAGTACTTC.

V usage is TRBV4-1 and J usage is TRBJ2-7, with 7 bases identical to TRBD2. Germline V lookup: CDR1 MGHRA, CDR2 YSYEKL. The ends lost 0 bases at V and 6 bases at J; junction bases unmatched: 8. The CDR3 is 15 amino acids. CDR3 residues: CASSQDAGLGPEQYF. In DNA form, the CDR3 reads TGCGCCAGCAGCCAAGATGCTGGACTAGGGCCCGAGCAGTACTTC.

This clonotype was seen a handful of times. A junction boundary mismatches the germline segment, possibly from a read error. The chain recombines TRBV4-1 with TRBJ2-7; perhaps TRBD2 as D (7 bases). This CDR3 has 12 amino acids. Germline V gene sequence: CDR1 MGHRA, CDR2 YSYEKL. The CDR3 sequence: CASSQGGDEQYF. In DNA form, the CDR3 reads TGTGCCAGCAGCCAAGGGGGGGACGAGCAGTACTTC.

The chain employs TRBV2 and TRBJ2-2, with 7 bases aligning to TRBD1. V lost 8 bases, J lost 1 base, and 4 bases stayed unmatched. There are 14 residues in the CDR3. Per the germline V gene, CDR1 is SNHLY and CDR2 is FYNNEI. This chain's CDR3 is CASLDRVNTGELFF. CDR3 coding DNA: TGTGCCAGCCTTGACAGGGTGAACACCGGGGAGCTGTTTTTT.

This chain joins TRBV15 and TRBJ1-5; 11 nucleotides agree with TRBD1. The germline V gene has CDR1 LNHNV and CDR2 YYDKDF (reference sequence). Unmatched junction bases numbered 4, after V lost 4 bases and J lost 5 bases. The CDR3 contains 15 residues. CDR3 residues: CATSKGTGGDQPQHF. The CDR3 bases are TGTGCCACCAGCAAGGGGACAGGGGGAGATCAGCCCCAGCATTTT.

The chain links TRBV7-9 to TRBJ2-5; TRBD2 matches at 8 bases. CDR3 size: 14 residues. V shed 4 bases and J 7 bases; nucleotides not matched to a gene: 8. Germline loops: CDR1 SEHNR, CDR2 FQNEAQ (reference sequence). CDR3 in amino acids: CASSSPSGGMTQYF. The CDR3, as DNA: TGTGCCAGCAGCTCGCCCAGCGGGGGTATGACCCAGTACTTC.